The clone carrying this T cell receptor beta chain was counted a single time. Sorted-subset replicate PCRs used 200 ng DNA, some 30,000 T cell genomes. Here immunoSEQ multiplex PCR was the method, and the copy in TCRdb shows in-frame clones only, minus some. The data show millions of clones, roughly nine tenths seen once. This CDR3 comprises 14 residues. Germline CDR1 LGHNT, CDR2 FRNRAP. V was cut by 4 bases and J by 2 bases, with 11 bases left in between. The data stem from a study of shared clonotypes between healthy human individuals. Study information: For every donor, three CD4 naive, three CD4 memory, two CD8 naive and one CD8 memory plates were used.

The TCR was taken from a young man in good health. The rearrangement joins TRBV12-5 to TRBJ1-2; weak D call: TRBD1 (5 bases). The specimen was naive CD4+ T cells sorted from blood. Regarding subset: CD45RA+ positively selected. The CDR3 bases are TGTGCTAGTGGTTCGCAGGGAGGGAACTATGGCTACACCTTC. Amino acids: CASGSQGGNYGYTF.